Below are 11 T cell receptor beta chains sequenced from a single sample in a study of shared clonotypes between healthy human individuals. Only in-frame clones appear in the TCRdb table, and some are missing; sequencing was by immunoSEQ multiplex PCR. The sample holds about 1.5 million clones, roughly 98% seen once. The specimen sequenced was naive CD4+ T cells sorted from blood. Specified subset: CD45RA+ positively selected. Source of these receptors: a man aged 30 to 45 in good health.

The chain combines TRBV5-1 with TRBJ2-1, with a possible D match to TRBD1 (5 bases). This CDR3 region has 14 residues. Deletions cut 4 bases from V and 3 bases from J, with 11 bases between. Per germline, CDR1 SGHRS and CDR2 YFSETQ. The CDR3 sequence: CASSTGPSYNEQFF. Written as DNA, the CDR3 is TGCGCCAGCAGCACAGGACCGAGCTACAATGAGCAGTTCTTC.

This chain joins TRBV29-1 and TRBJ2-5; 10 nucleotides agree with TRBD2. The V gene end was trimmed by 7 bases and the J gene end by 6 bases; junction bases not matched to a gene: 5. Germline V gives CDR1 SQVTM, CDR2 ANQGSEA. CDR3 size: 12 residues. The CDR3 bases are TGCAGCGCCATAGCGGGAGGAAAGACCCAGTACTTC. Amino acid sequence: CSAIAGGKTQYF.

V and J are TRBV4-2 and TRBJ1-4; TRBD1 agrees at 8 bases. This CDR3 is built from 19 residues. Germline V lookup: CDR1 LGHNA, CDR2 YNFKEQ. Trimming cost V 5 bases and J 0 bases; bases outside gene matches: 14. The CDR3: CASSTRQGPPQATNEKLFF. CDR3 sequence (DNA): TGTGCCAGCAGCACCCGACAGGGGCCACCTCAAGCAACTAATGAAAAACTGTTTTTT.

J is TRBJ1-2 and V is TRBV19, with a possible D match to TRBD1 (5 bases). V was cut by 0 bases and J by 4 bases, with 18 bases left in between. The CDR3 totals 17 residues. Germline loops: CDR1 LNHDA, CDR2 SQIVND (reference sequence). The chain's CDR3 is CASSIDLLGTASYGYTF. The CDR3 bases are TGTGCCAGTAGTATAGATCTGTTGGGGACCGCCTCCTATGGCTACACCTTC.

This clone was recorded once. The chain employs TRBV28 and TRBJ2-1; D is unresolved. V lost 3 bases to trimming and J lost 11 bases, with 5 bases between them. CDR1 is MDHEN and CDR2 is SYDVKM in the germline V gene. The CDR3 covers 10 residues. CDR3 in DNA: TGTGCCAGCAGTTTTAAAAAGCAGTTCTTC. Its protein is CASSFKKQFF. The full variable domain, rest sourced from reference TRBV28 and TRBJ2-1, is DVKVTQSSRYLVKRTGEKVFLECVQDMDHENMFWYRQDPGLGLRLIYFSYDVKMKEKGDIPEGYSVSREKKERFSLILESASTNQTSMYLCASSFKKQFFGPGTRLTVL.

The genes are TRBV5-1 and TRBJ2-7; D remains ambiguous. CDR1 is SGHRS, CDR2 YFSETQ, per germline. The CDR3 totals 15 residues. V lost 4 bases and J 2 bases, leaving 16 bases between the germline ends. The CDR3 region is CASSLAWTVPYEQYF. The CDR3 DNA reads as TGCGCCAGCAGCCTTGCGTGGACCGTGCCCTACGAGCAGTACTTC.

The V and J genes are TRBV29-1 and TRBJ1-2, with 7 positions matching TRBD1. The germline V gene has CDR1 SQVTM and CDR2 ANQGSEA. With V trimmed by 5 bases and J by 5 bases, 5 bases remained unmatched. The CDR3 has 12 amino acids. In DNA form, the CDR3 reads TGCAGCGTTCGGGACAGCTTATATGGCTACACCTTC. It translates to CSVRDSLYGYTF. The full variable domain, in which reference TRBV29-1 and TRBJ1-2 provide the parts outside the CDR3, is SAVISQKPSRDICQRGTSLTIQCQVDSQVTMMFWYRQQPGQSLTLIATANQGSEATYESGFVIDKFPISRPNLTFSTLTVSNMSPEDSSIYLCSVRDSLYGYTFGSGTRLTVV.

Details on this clone: The same CDR3 is also encoded by other DNA sequences in this sample. The chain links TRBV9 to TRBJ2-2; D is uncertain. Trimming took off 4 bases at V and 0 bases at J, with 10 bases between the two ends. There are 15 residues in the CDR3. CDR1 is SGDLS and CDR2 is YYNGEE in the germline V gene. The CDR3 here is CASSPSAANTGELFF. CDR3 DNA sequence: TGTGCCAGCAGCCCCAGCGCGGCGAACACCGGGGAGCTGTTTTTT.

The gene calls are TRBV25-1 and TRBJ1-5, with unresolved D. The CDR3 runs 13 residues. The V gene's germline CDR1 is MGHDK and CDR2 SYGVNS. V was cut by 1 base and J by 4 bases, with 5 bases left in between. The CDR3 loop reads CASSEWGNQPQHF. In nucleotides, the CDR3 is TGTGCCAGCAGTGAATGGGGAAATCAGCCCCAGCATTTT.

V is TRBV6-5 and J is TRBJ2-7, with TRBD1 matching over 11 bases. This CDR3 spans 15 amino acids. Germline assignment: CDR1 MNHEY and CDR2 SVGAGI. The J segment lost 5 bases and the V segment lost 2 bases, leaving 5 bases of the junction unmatched. Here the CDR3 reads CASSYAGQGVDEQYF. The CDR3 DNA is TGTGCCAGCAGTTACGCGGGACAGGGGGTCGACGAGCAGTACTTC.

This sequence joins TRBV6-1 and TRBJ2-3, with 7 nucleotides matching TRBD1. Germline trimming cut 3 bases from V and 3 bases from J; bases unmatched to any gene: 6. CDR3 length: 15 amino acids. Germline V gives CDR1 MNHNS, CDR2 SASEGT. The CDR3 nucleotides read TGTGCCAGCAGTGATACCGGGACAGAAACAGATACGCAGTATTTT. It codes for CASSDTGTETDTQYF.